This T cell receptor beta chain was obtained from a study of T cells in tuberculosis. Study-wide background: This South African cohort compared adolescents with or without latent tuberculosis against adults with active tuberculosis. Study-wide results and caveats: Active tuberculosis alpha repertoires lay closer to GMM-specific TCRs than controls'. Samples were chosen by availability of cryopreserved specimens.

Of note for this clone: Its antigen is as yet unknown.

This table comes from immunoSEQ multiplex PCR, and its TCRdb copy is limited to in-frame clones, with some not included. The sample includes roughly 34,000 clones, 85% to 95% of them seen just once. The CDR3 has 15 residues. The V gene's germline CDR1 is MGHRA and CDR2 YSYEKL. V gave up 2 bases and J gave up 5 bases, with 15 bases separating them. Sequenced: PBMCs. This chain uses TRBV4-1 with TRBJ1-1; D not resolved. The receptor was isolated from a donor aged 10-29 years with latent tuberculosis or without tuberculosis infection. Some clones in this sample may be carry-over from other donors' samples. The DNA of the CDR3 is TGCGCCAGCAGCCAACAAGCAGTAGGGAGAACTGAAGCTTTCTTT. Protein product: CASSQQAVGRTEAFF.